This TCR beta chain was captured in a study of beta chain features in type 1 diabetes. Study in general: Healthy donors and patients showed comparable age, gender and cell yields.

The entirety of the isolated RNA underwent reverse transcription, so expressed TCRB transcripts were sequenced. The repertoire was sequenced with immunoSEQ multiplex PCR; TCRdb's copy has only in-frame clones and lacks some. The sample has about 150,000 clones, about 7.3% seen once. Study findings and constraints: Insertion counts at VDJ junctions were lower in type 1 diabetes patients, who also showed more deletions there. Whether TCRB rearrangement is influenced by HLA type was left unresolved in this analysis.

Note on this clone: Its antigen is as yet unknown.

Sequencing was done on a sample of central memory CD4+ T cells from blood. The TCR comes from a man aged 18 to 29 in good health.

CDR3 protein: CASSPKLAGSTDTQYF. In nucleotides, the CDR3 is TGTGCCAGCTCACCAAAACTAGCGGGGAGCACAGATACGCAGTATTTT. The chain joins TRBV18 to TRBJ2-3; 10 positions match TRBD2. Per germline, CDR1 KGHSH and CDR2 LQKENI. Trimming cost V 2 bases and J 0 bases; bases outside gene matches: 2. The CDR3 is made up of 16 amino acids.